This is a list of T cell receptor beta chains from one sample in a study of regulatory T cells in long-lasting Graves disease. Via MiXCR, TCRdb re-called the multiplex PCR reads, giving one row per CDR3 protein. The sample contains 600,000 to 850,000 distinct CDR3 sequences, approximately 31% of which appear only once. The sample consisted of peripheral blood mononuclear cells (PBMCs), taken when the disease was refractory, from a patient treated with antithyroid drugs. The receptors stem from a female donor with Graves disease. The CDR3 runs from the conserved cysteine through the conserved F or W. Each record gives: D gene, V gene, clone size, CDR3 length, J gene, CDR3 protein, CDR3 DNA. A D gene is named only where the DNA matches it firmly. Size tells how often a clone was seen (once, few, many) or the class of an expanded clone, and some rows leave it out.

.	TRBV6-1	.	13	TRBJ1-2	CASSVPGRYGYTF	TGTGCCAGCAGTGTGCCGGGACGCTATGGCTACACCTTC
TRBD1	TRBV28	.	16	TRBJ2-4	CASRRDRGPAKNIQYF	TGTGCCAGCAGACGGGACAGGGGGCCGGCCAAAAACATTCAGTACTTC
.	TRBV12-3/TRBV12-4	few	14	TRBJ1-2	CASTLWRGSYGYTF	TGTGCCAGCACCCTATGGAGGGGTTCTTATGGCTACACCTTC
TRBD1	TRBV7-2	.	15	TRBJ2-7	CASSAYRGISYEQYF	TGTGCCAGCAGCGCCTACAGGGGGATCTCCTACGAGCAGTACTTC
TRBD1	TRBV5-1	many	13	TRBJ1-1	CASSRGLNTEAFF	TGTGCCAGTTCCAGGGGGCTGAACACTGAAGCTTTCTTT
TRBD1	TRBV28	once	14	TRBJ1-2	CASVELRGLLGYTF	TGTGCCAGCGTCGAACTCAGGGGGCTTCTTGGCTACACCTTC
TRBD1	TRBV6-1	.	16	TRBJ1-5	CASSEWETGRQQPQHF	TGTGCCAGCAGTGAATGGGAGACAGGGCGGCAGCAGCCCCAGCATTTT
.	TRBV20-1	.	14	TRBJ1-1	CSARDLTEGTEAFF	TGCAGTGCTAGAGATCTGACAGAGGGGACTGAAGCTTTCTTT
TRBD2	TRBV12-3/TRBV12-4	few	18	TRBJ2-6	CASRRTSGGPLGANVLTF	TGTGCCAGCAGAAGGACTAGCGGGGGACCTTTAGGGGCCAACGTCCTGACTTTC
.	TRBV6-1	few	14	TRBJ1-4	CASRPSVTNEKLFF	TGTGCCAGCAGGCCAAGCGTGACTAATGAAAAACTGTTTTTT
.	TRBV2	many	13	TRBJ2-5	CASSVVLQETQYF	TGTGCCAGCAGTGTAGTATTGCAAGAGACCCAGTACTTC
TRBD1	TRBV5-1	few	15	TRBJ2-7	CASSTGQGQAYEQYF	TGCGCCAGCAGCACGGGACAGGGACAGGCCTACGAGCAGTACTTC
.	TRBV10-3	.	15	TRBJ1-6	CAISESFTGNSPLHF	TGTGCCATCAGTGAGTCCTTTACAGGGAATTCACCCCTCCACTTT
.	TRBV6-2/TRBV6-3	many	15	TRBJ2-5	CASSYSSAFQETQYF	TGTGCCAGCAGTTACTCGAGCGCCTTCCAAGAGACCCAGTACTTC
TRBD1	TRBV6-5	.	15	TRBJ1-2	CASSYQDRDPYGYTF	TGTGCCAGCAGTTATCAGGACAGGGACCCCTATGGCTACACCTTC
TRBD2	TRBV19	.	17	TRBJ2-5	CASSIPGWGRVVETQYF	TGTGCCAGTAGTATACCGGGATGGGGGAGGGTTGTTGAGACCCAGTACTTC
TRBD1	TRBV29-1	.	14	TRBJ2-1	CSVGHRGQGNEQFF	TGCAGCGTTGGTCACAGGGGGCAAGGGAATGAGCAGTTCTTC
.	TRBV11-1	many	12	TRBJ1-2	CASSGRGGGYTF	TGTGCCAGCAGCGGACGGGGGGGTGGCTACACCTTC
.	TRBV30	few	13	TRBJ1-2	CAWSQGMNYGYTF	TGTGCCTGGAGTCAGGGGATGAACTATGGCTACACCTTC
.	TRBV30	.	15	TRBJ2-5	CAWSLPPDRPTTQYF	TGTGCCTGGAGTCTTCCGCCTGACAGACCGACGACCCAGTACTTC